This TCR beta chain was sequenced during a study of beta chain features in type 1 diabetes. In the study overall: Cells sorted and examined across all samples totaled approximately 100,000,000.

Study results and limitations: Type 1 diabetes patients had TCRB CDR3s that were shorter (moderately but significantly so) in all four CD4+ subsets. Type 1 diabetes patients had fewer VDJ junction insertions and more deletions. For TCRB rearrangement, an influence of HLA type remained unresolved here. For patients, the naive, central memory and Treg TCRB repertoires appeared more alike than for healthy donors.

For this clone: The antigen remains undetermined.

Every bit of the isolated RNA underwent reverse transcription, so sequencing read expressed TCRB transcripts. TCRdb keeps only in-frame clones here, not all; method: immunoSEQ multiplex PCR. The data hold 600,000 to 700,000 clones, with 9.5% to 15% observed a single time. This CDR3 spans 18 amino acids. Trimming left V 4 bases short and J 0 bases short, with 19 bases between. The germline V gene has CDR1 SEHNR and CDR2 FQNEAQ (reference sequence). This TCR came from a young man with type 1 diabetes. The specimen sequenced was naive CD4+ T cells from blood. This rearrangement joins TRBV7-9 to TRBJ1-5; perhaps TRBD1 as D (6 bases). This CDR3 is CASSWGRAYPSSNQPQHF. CDR3 in DNA: TGTGCCAGCAGCTGGGGGCGGGCCTACCCTTCTAGCAATCAGCCCCAGCATTTT.